Following are 28 T cell receptor beta chains from one sample sequenced in a study of T cell responses to AZD1222 COVID-19 vaccine. Data came from immunoSEQ multiplex PCR; TCRdb stores just in-frame clones and leaves some out. The top ten hold 15% to 20% of the sample, which has under 100,000 clones, roughly 88% seen once. The sample in question was peripheral blood, obtained on day 0 of AZD1222 vaccination. These receptors came from an adult in good health.

V is TRBV25-1 and J is TRBJ1-2; D is possibly TRBD1 (5 bases). The length of the CDR3 is 15 residues. Germline CDR1 reads MGHDK; CDR2 reads SYGVNS. V was cut by 1 base and J by 5 bases, with 14 bases left in between. The DNA of the CDR3 is TGTGCCAGCAGTGAATTTGGGGGGGTAGGATATGGCTACACCTTC. Amino acid sequence: CASSEFGGVGYGYTF.

The chain is built from TRBV27 and TRBJ2-3, with TRBD1 matching 7 bases. Germline lookup yields CDR1 MNHEY and CDR2 SMNVEV (reference sequence). The CDR3 covers 16 residues. With 1 base clipped from V and 0 bases from J, the junction kept 4 bases outside the gene matches. The CDR3: CASSLYTGVSTDTQYF. The CDR3 DNA reads as TGTGCCAGCAGTTTATACACAGGGGTTAGCACAGATACGCAGTATTTT.

The chain recombines TRBV7-8 with TRBJ2-7, with TRBD2 as a possible D gene (6 bases). Germline V gives CDR1 SGHVS, CDR2 FQNEAQ. There are 14 residues in the CDR3. V lost 0 bases and J 1 base, leaving 7 bases between the germline ends. This CDR3 reads CASSLAGGSYEQYF. Here the CDR3 DNA reads TGTGCCAGCAGCTTAGCGGGGGGATCCTACGAGCAGTACTTC.

The chain couples TRBV27 to TRBJ2-7; D is perhaps TRBD1 (5 bases). The germline V gene encodes CDR1 MNHEY and CDR2 SMNVEV (reference sequence). The CDR3 consists of 17 residues. The V gene lost 2 bases and the J gene lost 2 bases, with 19 bases spanning the gap. CDR3 sequence: CASSLPPKNRIPYEQYF. In DNA form, the CDR3 reads TGTGCCAGCAGTTTACCCCCAAAGAACAGGATACCCTACGAGCAGTACTTC.

This clone was detected only once. The CDR3 DNA is TGTGCCAGCAGTTTGGGGGGACTAACCGGGGAGCTGTTTTTT. This codes for CASSLGGLTGELFF. V is TRBV28 and J is TRBJ2-2; the match to TRBD2 covers 7 bases. The CDR3 covers 14 residues. Germline trimming cut 3 bases from V and 5 bases from J; bases unmatched to any gene: 3. Germline values: CDR1 MDHEN, CDR2 SYDVKM.

The V call is TRBV27, the J call TRBJ2-7; D possibly uses TRBD1 or TRBD2 (6 bases each). The CDR3 length is 15 residues. V dropped 5 bases and J dropped 5 bases, with 19 bases sitting between them. Germline V gene data show CDR1 as MNHEY and CDR2 as SMNVEV (reference sequence). The CDR3 DNA reads TGTGCCAGCAGTCCCACGGGGGCGCTGACCAACGAGCAGTACTTC. Its protein is CASSPTGALTNEQYF.

This rearrangement joins TRBV2 to TRBJ1-6, with D possibly being TRBD1 (5 bases). The CDR3 runs to 13 residues. Germline lookup yields CDR1 SNHLY and CDR2 FYNNEI. V lost 6 bases, J lost 10 bases, and 13 bases lay in between. CDR3 amino acids: CASRLLGESPLHF. The CDR3 nucleotides read TGTGCCAGCAGATTGCTAGGGGAATCACCCCTCCACTTT.

CDR3 in amino acids: CASSQDRNQPQHF. The DNA of the CDR3 is TGTGCCAGCAGCCAGGACAGGAATCAGCCCCAGCATTTT. The chain joins TRBV4-2 to TRBJ1-5; 7 bases line up with TRBD1. The V gene's germline CDR1 is LGHNA and CDR2 YNFKEQ. CDR3 length equals 13 residues. The V segment lost 3 bases and the J segment 4 bases; nucleotides outside the gene matches: 0.

V usage is TRBV6-2 or TRBV6-3 and J usage is TRBJ2-5; 7 bases map to TRBD1. Germline V gene lookup returns CDR1 MNHEY and CDR2 SVGEGT. CDR3 length: 15 amino acids. The trim removed 0 bases at V and 4 bases at J, leaving 5 bases unmatched. CDR3 nucleotide sequence: TGTGCCAGCAGTTACTCAAGGGGGCGCGTAGAGACCCAGTACTTC. Its translation is CASSYSRGRVETQYF.

The chain recombines TRBV27 with TRBJ1-5; possibly TRBD1 for D (6 bases). This CDR3 contains 15 residues. The germline V gene encodes CDR1 MNHEY and CDR2 SMNVEV (reference sequence). V was shortened by 2 bases and J by 5 bases, with 13 bases between the two germline ends. The CDR3, as DNA: TGTGCCAGCAGTTTAGAAATTGGGGGGCATCAGCCCCAGCATTTT. Translated: CASSLEIGGHQPQHF.

The gene calls are TRBV3-1 (or the pseudogene TRBV3-2) and TRBJ2-1, with TRBD2 matching 7 bases. Germline V gives CDR1 LGHDT, CDR2 YNNKEL (reference sequence). V lost 4 bases, J lost 7 bases, and 10 bases stayed unmatched. This CDR3 spans 15 amino acids. CDR3: CASSPLAVRGNEQFF. The CDR3 DNA reads TGTGCCAGCAGCCCCCTAGCGGTACGGGGGAATGAGCAGTTCTTC.

The chain links TRBV6-6 to TRBJ1-3, with D tentatively TRBD1 (5 bases). V was pared by 6 bases and J by 4 bases, with 19 bases between. The CDR3 extends over 16 amino acids. The germline CDR1 and CDR2 sequences are MNHNY and SVGAGI (reference sequence). CDR3 in DNA: TGTGCCAGCAGCGCAAGTGGGGCCTTATACGGAAACACCATATATTTT. Translating it yields CASSASGALYGNTIYF.

The count of this clone is one. The chain has TRBV6-1 and TRBJ1-2; D uncertain. This CDR3 region has 13 residues. The V gene's germline CDR1 is MNHNS and CDR2 SASEGT. V lost 1 base to trimming and J lost 6 bases, with 9 bases between them. The CDR3 nucleotides are TGTGCCAGCAGTGAAGATGGACTGGATGGCTACACCTTC. Residues: CASSEDGLDGYTF.

The V and J genes are TRBV24-1 and TRBJ1-1; the D gene is possibly TRBD1 (5 bases). CDR3 length: 14 amino acids. Deletions cut 9 bases from V and 1 base from J, with 14 bases between. CDR1 is KGHDR and CDR2 is SFDVKD in the germline V gene. CDR3 coding DNA: TGTGCCACCCAAGGGGCTCCTCCGAACACTGAAGCTTTCTTT. Translating gives CATQGAPPNTEAFF.

The V and J genes are TRBV7-6 and TRBJ2-5, with 7 nucleotides matching TRBD1. Germline CDR1 reads SGHVS; CDR2 reads FNYEAQ. CDR3 length equals 13 residues. The V segment lost 4 bases and the J segment 4 bases; nucleotides outside the gene matches: 3. CDR3 amino acids: CASSSRQGETQYF. In nucleotides, the CDR3 is TGTGCCAGCAGCTCCAGACAGGGAGAGACCCAGTACTTC.

The J gene is TRBJ1-1, the V gene TRBV11-2; 7 bases line up with TRBD1. The CDR3 is made up of 12 amino acids. V shed 3 bases and J 8 bases; nucleotides not matched to a gene: 3. Germline CDR1 reads SGHAT; CDR2 reads FQNNGV. CDR3 protein: CASSFGTVEAFF. The DNA for the CDR3 is TGTGCCAGCAGCTTTGGGACAGTAGAAGCTTTCTTT. Together with reference TRBV11-2 and TRBJ1-1, the CDR3 gives the full variable domain: EAGVAQSPRYKIIEKRQSVAFWCNPISGHATLYWYQQILGQGPKLLIQFQNNGVVDDSQLPKDRFSAERLKGVDSTLKIQPAKLEDSAVYLCASSFGTVEAFFGQGTRLTVV.

The chain uses TRBV4-1 and TRBJ2-5; D tentatively reads TRBD1 or TRBD2 (6 bases each). The CDR3 runs 15 residues. Germline V gene data show CDR1 as MGHRA and CDR2 as YSYEKL. The V and J ends lost 1 base and 4 bases respectively, with 13 bases between them. CDR3 nucleotide sequence: TGCGCCAGCAGCCAAGCCAGGGGAGCGGGAGAGACCCAGTACTTC. It encodes CASSQARGAGETQYF.

The rearrangement joins TRBV5-1 to TRBJ2-5; 16 bases are a match to TRBD2. Germline CDR1 is SGHRS and CDR2 is YFSETQ. V was pared by 3 bases and J by 4 bases, with 6 bases of the junction left unmatched. This CDR3 region has 17 residues. Here the CDR3 DNA reads TGCGCCAGCAGCTCGGGACTAGCGGGAGGGTCGGGAGAGACCCAGTACTTC. As protein: CASSSGLAGGSGETQYF.

This sequence joins TRBV4-2 and TRBJ1-5, with D perhaps TRBD1 (5 bases). The CDR3 sequence is 16 residues long. Germline V gene sequence: CDR1 LGHNA, CDR2 YNFKEQ. Trimming shortened V by 1 base and J by 3 bases, and 13 bases separated the two germline ends. The CDR3 protein is CASSQVGDRFNQPQHF. The CDR3 coding sequence is TGTGCCAGCAGCCAAGTTGGCGACAGATTCAATCAGCCCCAGCATTTT.

This clone was found once. The chain recombines TRBV5-1 with TRBJ2-3; D may be TRBD2 (5 bases). Germline values: CDR1 SGHRS, CDR2 YFSETQ. The V and J ends lost 4 bases and 0 bases respectively, with 15 bases between them. CDR3 size: 16 residues. For the CDR3, the DNA is TGCGCCAGCAGCGAGGGATCCAGCGGTAGCACAGATACGCAGTATTTT. It codes for CASSEGSSGSTDTQYF.

The genes are TRBV6-5 and TRBJ2-7; D remains ambiguous. Trimming cost V 1 base and J 3 bases, with 7 bases left between them. Germline V gene data show CDR1 as MNHEY and CDR2 as SVGAGI. This CDR3 region has 13 residues. The CDR3 DNA is TGTGCCAGCAGTTACTTGGCAGGCTACGAGCAGTACTTC. Protein: CASSYLAGYEQYF.

The chain combines TRBV5-4 with TRBJ2-1; 7 bases are shared with TRBD1. The junction had 6 bases not matched to a gene; V was cut back by 6 bases and J by 0 bases. This CDR3 has 15 residues. CDR1 and CDR2 from the germline V gene are SGHNT and YYREEE (reference sequence). The CDR3 loop is CASNPQGSSYNEQFF. The CDR3 DNA reads TGTGCCAGCAACCCACAGGGGAGCTCCTACAATGAGCAGTTCTTC.

The J gene is TRBJ2-5, the V gene TRBV5-1, with D possibly TRBD2 on 6 matching bases. CDR1 and CDR2 from the germline V gene are SGHRS and YFSETQ. The CDR3 is made up of 15 amino acids. V was shortened by 1 base and J by 1 base, with 11 bases between the two germline ends. CDR3 protein: CASSLRASAQETQYF. CDR3 nucleotides: TGCGCCAGCAGCTTGAGGGCTAGCGCCCAAGAGACCCAGTACTTC.

This sequence joins TRBV7-9 and TRBJ1-1; D is undetermined. CDR1 and CDR2 from the germline V gene are SEHNR and FQNEAQ (reference sequence). Trimming removed 0 bases from V and 10 bases from J, with 21 bases in between. The CDR3 length is 16 residues. Here the CDR3 reads CASSLANNGGRLRAFF. In DNA, the CDR3 is TGTGCCAGCAGCTTAGCGAATAACGGCGGACGGCTGCGAGCTTTCTTT.

The chain is built from TRBV13 and TRBJ1-1; tentatively, D is TRBD1 (5 bases). Germline lookup yields CDR1 PRHDT and CDR2 FYEKMQ (reference sequence). Trimming removed 3 bases from V and 4 bases from J, with 15 bases in between. CDR3 length: 15 residues. The CDR3 sequence: CASSFEGMLRTEAFF. In nucleotides, the CDR3 is TGTGCCAGCAGCTTCGAGGGGATGTTGCGCACTGAAGCTTTCTTT.

The rearrangement joins TRBV7-3 to TRBJ2-1, with D tentatively TRBD2 (6 bases). CDR3 size: 14 residues. Germline V CDR1 and CDR2: SGHTA, FQGTGA. Trimming pared 3 bases from V and 9 bases from J, leaving 15 bases between. The CDR3 loop is CASSFRLGMVEQFF. The CDR3 region has the DNA TGTGCCAGCAGCTTCAGACTAGGGATGGTTGAGCAGTTCTTC.

The rearrangement links TRBV2 to TRBJ1-1, with TRBD1 matching over 9 bases. CDR3 length equals 13 residues. V lost 6 bases and J lost 3; bases outside the gene matches: 2. Germline V gene data show CDR1 as SNHLY and CDR2 as FYNNEI. CDR3 coding DNA: TGTGCCAGCAGGAGGGACAGGGACACTGAAGCTTTCTTT. As protein: CASRRDRDTEAFF.

This chain joins TRBV11-2 and TRBJ2-1; weak D call: TRBD2 (5 bases). The ends were cut back, 1 base at V and 7 bases at J, with 14 bases in the middle. The CDR3 totals 15 residues. Germline V gives CDR1 SGHAT, CDR2 FQNNGV. The CDR3 nucleotides are TGTGCCAGCAGCTTAGGGCGGGCCAGCTTAAATGAGCAGTTCTTC. Protein sequence: CASSLGRASLNEQFF. Using reference TRBV11-2 and TRBJ2-1 for the parts outside the CDR3, the full variable domain is EAGVAQSPRYKIIEKRQSVAFWCNPISGHATLYWYQQILGQGPKLLIQFQNNGVVDDSQLPKDRFSAERLKGVDSTLKIQPAKLEDSAVYLCASSLGRASLNEQFFGPGTRLTVL.